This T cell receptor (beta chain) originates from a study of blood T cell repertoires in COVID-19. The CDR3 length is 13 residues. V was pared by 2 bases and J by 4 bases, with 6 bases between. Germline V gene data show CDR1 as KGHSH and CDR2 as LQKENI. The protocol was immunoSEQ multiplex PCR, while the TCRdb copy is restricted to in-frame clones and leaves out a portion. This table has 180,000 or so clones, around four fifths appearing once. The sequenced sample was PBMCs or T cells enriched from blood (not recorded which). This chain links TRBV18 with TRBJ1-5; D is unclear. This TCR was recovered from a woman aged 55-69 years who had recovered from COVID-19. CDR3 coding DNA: TGTGCCAGCTCACCAGGGCTTAATCAGCCCCAGCATTTT. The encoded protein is CASSPGLNQPQHF.